This T cell receptor (beta chain) stems from a study of cytomegalovirus exposure and HLA in healthy donors. Notes on the study in general: The study designated around 150 TCR beta chains cytomegalovirus-associated. In a later analysis, at a false discovery rate of 0.05, roughly 16,000 TCR beta sequences matched HLA alleles. A prior analysis recorded that most TCR beta V segments were productive about 90% or about 30% of the time.

Comments on this clone: Antigen: not known.

The germline V and J ends were trimmed by 2 bases and 0 bases, with 11 bases remaining between them. The CDR3 totals 15 residues. Germline loops: CDR1 SGHTA, CDR2 FQGTGA. 13 Jbeta primers and 60 Vbeta primers were used for the PCR. The repertoire was sequenced with immunoSEQ multiplex PCR; TCRdb's copy has only in-frame clones and lacks some. The table records roughly 160,000 clones, 70% to 80% of them present only once. The chain links TRBV7-3 to TRBJ2-7; no clear D. This clonotype was obtained from a man aged 25 to 45 in good health and CMV-seropositive. The source material was PBMCs. The chain's CDR3 is CASSLAADPSYEQYF. CDR3 in DNA: TGTGCCAGCAGCTTAGCGGCGGATCCCTCCTACGAGCAGTACTTC. The full variable domain, completed using reference TRBV7-3 and TRBJ2-7, is GAGVSQTPSNKVTEKGKYVELRCDPISGHTALYWYRQSLGQGPEFLIYFQGTGAADDSGLPNDRFFAVRPEGSVSTLKIQRTERGDSAVYLCASSLAADPSYEQYFGPGTRLTVT.